The entry below gives a single T cell receptor beta chain sequence along with its context. The V and J ends lost 0 bases and 13 bases respectively, with 19 bases between them. This CDR3 has 14 amino acids. The germline V gene has CDR1 SGDLS and CDR2 YYNGEE. These data are taken from a study of blood T cell repertoires in COVID-19. Study-level information: The United States, Italy and Spain supplied acute and convalescent COVID-19 samples. Sources were T cells, B-cell-depleted T cells, or PBMCs; the material itself was cDNA or gDNA.

In the original workflow: Amplification from reference gene primers served as the basis for estimated nucleated cell counts. Clones were sequenced by immunoSEQ multiplex PCR, and TCRdb holds only the in-frame ones, with some missing. V, J and clone size derive from that table, while D and trimming were established from the DNA sequence. Counted here are about 92,000 clones, around 80% occurring once; the ten biggest clones make up approximately 8.7%. This chain uses TRBV9 with TRBJ1-2; D is perhaps TRBD1 (5 bases). The TCR was taken from a man over 45 who had recovered from COVID-19. Sequences were obtained from peripheral blood. CDR3 DNA: TGTGCCAGCAGCGTAGCAACCGGACAAGGGCATTTCACCTTC. It codes for CASSVATGQGHFTF.